A single sample gave rise to the 32 T cell receptor beta chains below, sequenced in a study of response to subunit inactivated influenza vaccine. Each CDR3 protein gets one entry after TCRdb re-called the RT-PCR reads with MiXCR. The sample holds 500,000 to 550,000 distinct CDR3 sequences, around a quarter seen once. The same sample was also studied in work on T cells expressing NK-cell markers. That source reports: Template switching by 5'RACE with UMIs generated the TCR beta cDNA.

This material consisted of CD4+ T cells sorted from PBMCs, taken approximately 13 days after vaccination. These receptors came from a man in his fifties who received an inactivated influenza vaccine.

This sequence joins TRBV5-6 and TRBJ2-3; D gene unclear. Germline V gene lookup returns CDR1 SGHDT and CDR2 YYEEEE. CDR3 length: 13 amino acids. The V end was cut by 0 bases, the J end by 4 bases, with 6 bases between. For the CDR3, the DNA is TGTGCCAGCAGCTTGGGAGTTTCAGATACGCAGTATTTT. Translating gives CASSLGVSDTQYF.

This clonotype has ten or more counts. The chain recombines TRBV7-2 with TRBJ2-3; TRBD1 matches at 7 bases. With V trimmed by 6 bases and J by 0 bases, 9 bases remained unmatched. CDR1 SGHTA and CDR2 FQGNSA come from the germline V gene. CDR3 size: 16 residues. The CDR3: CASRSTGTVSTDTQYF. DNA for the CDR3: TGTGCCAGCAGAAGTACTGGGACAGTTAGCACAGATACGCAGTATTTT.

Concerning this clonotype: An end of the junction differs from the germline gene, which may be a read error. The chain is built from TRBV7-7 and TRBJ2-7; TRBD1 is a possible D gene (6 bases). The CDR3 totals 15 residues. Germline values: CDR1 SSHAT, CDR2 FNYEAQ (reference sequence). CDR3 sequence (DNA): TGTGCTAGCAGCGTAGCTACAGGGCCCACCTACGAGCAGTACTTC. Its protein product is CASSVATGPTYEQYF.

This clonotype was seen at least ten times. The chain employs TRBV20-1 and TRBJ1-1, with 7 bases that match TRBD1. The CDR3 consists of 16 residues. Germline V gene lookup returns CDR1 DFQATT and CDR2 SNEGSKA (reference sequence). After removal of 2 bases from V and 7 bases from J, the junction contained 16 bases not matched to a gene. CDR3 sequence (DNA): TGCAGTGCTAGAAGGGTCGGGAACAGGGGAATTGGTGAAGCTTTCTTT. Its protein is CSARRVGNRGIGEAFF.

This clonotype has a handful of counts. This chain joins TRBV7-2 and TRBJ1-1; 7 nucleotides align to TRBD1. The germline gives CDR1 SGHTA, CDR2 FQGNSA. CDR3 size: 12 residues. Trimming took 3 bases from V and 9 from J; bases not matched to a gene: 4. The CDR3: CASSFDRVKAFF. In DNA form, the CDR3 reads TGTGCCAGCAGCTTTGACAGGGTTAAAGCTTTCTTT.

This clonotype was counted a few times. This chain connects TRBV12-3 or TRBV12-4 to TRBJ1-1; D gene unclear. Trimming cost V 1 base and J 1 base, with 10 bases left between them. CDR3 length equals 15 residues. As DNA, the CDR3 is TGTGCCAGCAGTTTAGGCGGGGTTTCGAACACTGAAGCTTTCTTT. Translation gives CASSLGGVSNTEAFF.

V is TRBV20-1 and J is TRBJ2-5; D is undetermined. Germline V gene lookup returns CDR1 DFQATT and CDR2 SNEGSKA (reference sequence). The CDR3 runs to 11 residues. V gave up 4 bases and J gave up 5 bases, with 8 bases separating them. The chain's CDR3 is CSATLRETQYF. The CDR3 DNA reads TGCAGTGCTACATTGAGGGAGACCCAGTACTTC.

V and J are TRBV6-1 and TRBJ1-4; D ambiguous. The CDR3 loop spans 11 amino acids. Trimming stripped 4 bases from V and 11 bases from J, with 8 bases between. From germline, CDR1 is MNHNS and CDR2 SASEGT. The CDR3 nucleotides are TGTGCCAGCAGTGTAAGGGTTAAACTGTTTTTT. Amino acids: CASSVRVKLFF.

This clonotype has only a few counts. This rearrangement joins TRBV24-1 to TRBJ2-3, with a possible D match to TRBD1 (5 bases). CDR1 and CDR2 from the germline V gene are KGHDR and SFDVKD. This CDR3 region has 12 residues. V was cut by 5 bases and J by 6 bases, with 8 bases left in between. This chain's CDR3 is CATSGGLDTQYF. The CDR3 DNA follows: TGTGCCACCAGTGGGGGCCTGGATACGCAGTATTTT.

The rearrangement joins TRBV5-1 to TRBJ2-5; D is possibly TRBD1 (6 bases). This CDR3 has 14 amino acids. CDR1 is SGHRS, CDR2 YFSETQ, per germline. The V end was cut by 0 bases, the J end by 4 bases, with 10 bases between. CDR3 region: CASSLAQGRETQYF. The CDR3 nucleotides are TGCGCCAGCAGCTTGGCTCAGGGGCGAGAGACCCAGTACTTC.

This chain connects TRBV7-8 to TRBJ1-2; tentative D call: TRBD1 (5 bases). Trimming left V 1 base short and J 7 bases short, with 7 bases between. Germline CDR1 and CDR2: SGHVS and FQNEAQ. The CDR3 consists of 12 residues. Here the CDR3 reads CASSLVGGGYTF. CDR3 in DNA: TGTGCCAGCAGCTTAGTTGGGGGTGGCTACACCTTC.

In its sample, this clonotype was seen many times. The rearrangement joins TRBV20-1 to TRBJ2-5; D unresolved. V gave up 1 base and J gave up 2 bases, with 8 bases separating them. The CDR3 contains 13 residues. Germline loops: CDR1 DFQATT, CDR2 SNEGSKA (reference sequence). DNA of the CDR3: TGCAGTGCTAGAGCCGAGACTCAAGAGACCCAGTACTTC. As protein: CSARAETQETQYF.

This clonotype was found a few times. This sequence joins TRBV7-2 and TRBJ2-1; 11 nucleotides line up with TRBD2. The CDR3 runs 16 residues. CDR1 and CDR2 (germline): SGHTA, FQGNSA. V shed 5 bases, J shed 7 bases, and the junction held 10 bases outside the gene matches. The CDR3 sequence: CASSRIAGGRGNEQFF. DNA of the CDR3: TGTGCCAGCAGCAGAATAGCGGGGGGGCGAGGGAATGAGCAGTTCTTC. Full variable domain (outside the CDR3, taken from reference TRBV7-2 and TRBJ2-1): GAGVSQSPSNKVTEKGKDVELRCDPISGHTALYWYRQSLGQGLEFLIYFQGNSAPDKSGLPSDRFSAERTGGSVSTLTIQRTQQEDSAVYLCASSRIAGGRGNEQFFGPGTRLTVL.

The sample holds many counts of this clonotype. The chain links TRBV5-1 to TRBJ2-7; possible D gene TRBD2, 6 bases. From germline, CDR1 is SGHRS and CDR2 YFSETQ. The CDR3 contains 14 residues. Trimming cost V 6 bases and J 0 bases, with 13 bases left between them. CDR3 region: CASMEGGSSYEQYF. CDR3 DNA sequence: TGCGCCAGCATGGAGGGAGGCAGCTCCTACGAGCAGTACTTC.

The sample holds a few counts of this clonotype. The rearrangement links TRBV20-1 to TRBJ2-5; D call uncertain. The germline V gene has CDR1 DFQATT and CDR2 SNEGSKA (reference sequence). This CDR3 has 14 amino acids. V lost 6 bases and J 5 bases, leaving 19 bases between the germline ends. The CDR3 protein is CSAPMAARQETQYF. The CDR3 bases are TGCAGTGCCCCCATGGCGGCCCGCCAGGAGACCCAGTACTTC.

V gene TRBV10-2 combines with J gene TRBJ1-1, with 7 bases that match TRBD1. The CDR3 contains 14 residues. V was clipped by 5 bases and J by 4 bases; unmatched bases: 7. Germline V gene lookup returns CDR1 WSHSY and CDR2 SAAADI. The CDR3 DNA is TGCGCCAGCAGTTCGGGACAGCTTGCCACTGAAGCTTTCTTT. Residues: CASSSGQLATEAFF.

The table lists this clonotype with a few counts. The V gene is TRBV15, the J gene TRBJ2-3; D is unresolved. Germline CDR1 is LNHNV and CDR2 is YYDKDF (reference sequence). CDR3 length: 16 residues. The ends were cut back, 1 base at V and 2 bases at J, with 13 bases in the middle. The CDR3 sequence is CATSRALKRPTDTQYF. For the CDR3, the DNA is TGTGCCACCAGCAGAGCCCTTAAGAGGCCCACAGATACGCAGTATTTT.

The gene calls are TRBV4-2 and TRBJ2-3; 12 nucleotides align to TRBD1. Trimming cost V 3 bases and J 2 bases; bases outside gene matches: 3. The CDR3 loop spans 16 amino acids. Germline CDR1 LGHNA, CDR2 YNFKEQ. The CDR3 sequence is CASSQGDRGLTDTQYF. The DNA of the CDR3 is TGTGCCAGCAGCCAGGGGGACAGGGGGCTCACAGATACGCAGTATTTT.

The chain carries TRBV6-1 and TRBJ1-1; D gene uncertain. The germline V gene has CDR1 MNHNS and CDR2 SASEGT. V was pared by 6 bases and J by 0 bases, with 14 bases between. CDR3 length: 15 residues. CDR3 loop: CASRPRAEVNTEAFF. The CDR3, as DNA: TGTGCCAGCAGACCACGGGCAGAGGTGAACACTGAAGCTTTCTTT.

This clonotype came up a few times. The J gene is TRBJ2-1, the V gene TRBV6-2 or TRBV6-3; 13 bases match TRBD2. The V gene end was trimmed by 6 bases and the J gene end by 5 bases; junction bases not matched to a gene: 7. CDR3 length: 16 residues. Germline-derived CDR1 and CDR2 are MNHEY and SVGEGT. CDR3 coding DNA: TGTGCCAGCAGGCCCCCGACTAGCGGGGGGAACAATGAGCAGTTCTTC. Translating gives CASRPPTSGGNNEQFF.

This clonotype showed up just a few times. The V gene is TRBV9, the J gene TRBJ2-1; D ambiguous. Looked up from germline, CDR1 is SGDLS and CDR2 is YYNGEE. V was pared by 0 bases and J by 2 bases, with 6 bases between. The length of the CDR3 is 14 residues. CDR3 nucleotide sequence: TGTGCCAGCAGCGTAGCTTACCCCTACAATGAGCAGTTCTTC. Its translation is CASSVAYPYNEQFF.

The CDR3 reads CASSPRLRLSTYNEQFF. The CDR3 bases are TGTGCCAGCAGCCCCAGACTGCGGCTGTCTACCTACAATGAGCAGTTCTTC. This chain joins TRBV7-9 and TRBJ2-1; D unresolved. The CDR3 sequence is 17 residues long. With 5 bases removed from V and 2 bases from J, the gap between germline ends came to 19 bases. Germline CDR1 is SEHNR and CDR2 is FQNEAQ (reference sequence).

V is TRBV6-2 or TRBV6-3 and J is TRBJ2-5; TRBD1 matches at 9 bases. Unmatched junction bases numbered 10, after V lost 6 bases and J lost 5 bases. Germline CDR1 MNHEY, CDR2 SVGEGT. The CDR3 sequence is 15 residues long. Written as DNA, the CDR3 is TGTGCCAGCAGGCCCCCGGGACAGGGTAGGGAGACCCAGTACTTC. Protein: CASRPPGQGRETQYF.

The chain carries TRBV28 and TRBJ2-7, with 8 bases aligning to TRBD1. J gave up 5 bases and V 10 bases, and 7 bases lay outside the gene matches. From germline, CDR1 is MDHEN and CDR2 SYDVKM. This CDR3 spans 12 amino acids. The chain's CDR3 is CAIKGQVHEQYF. As DNA, the CDR3 is TGTGCCATTAAGGGACAGGTCCACGAGCAGTACTTC. Full variable domain (remainder filled in from reference TRBV28 and TRBJ2-7): DVKVTQSSRYLVKRTGEKVFLECVQDMDHENMFWYRQDPGLGLRLIYFSYDVKMKEKGDIPEGYSVSREKKERFSLILESASTNQTSMYLCAIKGQVHEQYFGPGTRLTVT.

The V call is TRBV18, the J call TRBJ2-1, with D unclear. This CDR3 has 12 amino acids. The V and J ends lost 1 base and 7 bases respectively, with 5 bases between them. The germline V gene has CDR1 KGHSH and CDR2 LQKENI. The CDR3 DNA sequence: TGTGCCAGCTCACCACTGGTTAATGAGCAGTTCTTC. Translation gives CASSPLVNEQFF.

Only a few counts were recorded for this clonotype. The chain combines TRBV6-2 or TRBV6-3 with TRBJ2-4, with 7 bases aligning to TRBD1. Trimming at V came to 5 bases and at J to 0 bases, leaving 4 bases not matched to a gene. From germline, CDR1 is MNHEY and CDR2 SVGEGT. The CDR3 covers 15 residues. The CDR3 loop is CASSRDSIAKNIQYF. As DNA, the CDR3 is TGTGCCAGCAGTCGGGACAGCATAGCCAAAAACATTCAGTACTTC.

The rearrangement uses TRBV5-1 and TRBJ2-1, with D uncertain. CDR3 length: 12 amino acids. Trimming removed 4 bases at V and 8 bases at J, with 10 bases between. CDR1 SGHRS and CDR2 YFSETQ come from the germline V gene. Here the CDR3 reads CASSPRRDEQFF. CDR3 DNA: TGCGCCAGCAGCCCTAGACGCGATGAGCAGTTCTTC.

This clonotype came up a few times. The chain is built from TRBV29-1 and TRBJ1-1; D unclear. The V gene's germline CDR1 is SQVTM and CDR2 ANQGSEA. This CDR3 is 13 amino acids long. CDR3 DNA sequence: TGCAGTCACTCGGAGATACTGAACACTGAAGCTTTCTTT. Amino acid sequence: CSHSEILNTEAFF.

The gene calls are TRBV4-1 and TRBJ2-1; the D gene is possibly TRBD2 (6 bases). CDR3 length: 17 amino acids. V was pared by 1 base and J by 2 bases, with 15 bases between. The V gene's germline CDR1 is MGHRA and CDR2 YSYEKL. Here the CDR3 reads CASSQVGAGIAYNEQFF. CDR3 sequence (DNA): TGCGCCAGCAGCCAAGTTGGGGCGGGGATCGCCTACAATGAGCAGTTCTTC.

The chain couples TRBV7-9 to TRBJ2-4, with 9 bases aligning to TRBD1. This CDR3 spans 17 amino acids. J lost 7 bases, V lost 4 bases, and 14 bases had no gene match. Germline V lookup: CDR1 SEHNR, CDR2 FQNEAQ (reference sequence). Here the CDR3 DNA reads TGTGCCAGCAGCTCCCCGGGACAGGGAGGTATTCGGAACATTCAGTACTTC. It codes for CASSSPGQGGIRNIQYF.

The chain has TRBV4-1 and TRBJ2-3; D possibly matches TRBD1 or TRBD2 (6 bases each). V was cut by 0 bases and J by 2 bases, with 15 bases left in between. The V gene's germline CDR1 is MGHRA and CDR2 YSYEKL. The CDR3 sequence is 17 residues long. The CDR3 sequence: CASSQEGGRHPTDTQYF. CDR3 nucleotide sequence: TGCGCCAGCAGCCAAGAAGGGGGGCGACACCCCACAGATACGCAGTATTTT.

This clonotype has more than one count but fewer than ten. The rearrangement joins TRBV7-2 to TRBJ2-7; D remains ambiguous. CDR1 and CDR2 from the germline V gene are SGHTA and FQGNSA. V lost 6 bases and J 1 base, leaving 13 bases between the germline ends. CDR3 length: 14 amino acids. CDR3 region: CASSLPRQSYEQYF. The DNA of the CDR3 is TGTGCCAGCAGTTTACCGCGGCAGTCCTACGAGCAGTACTTC.